This note documents a single TCR beta chain sequence. This sample was included in a study of blood T cell repertoires in COVID-19. The assay was immunoSEQ multiplex PCR, and TCRdb's table has in-frame clones only and misses some. The profile shows about 200,000 clones, 85% to 90% of them singletons. The CDR3 is 16 residues long. Germline V gene data show CDR1 as SGDLS and CDR2 as YYNGEE. V dropped 0 bases and J dropped 0; count of bases not matched to a gene: 3. The material sequenced was peripheral blood. The V and J genes are TRBV9 and TRBJ1-3, with 7 positions matching TRBD1. The clonotype originates from a man aged 45-65 years with acute or convalescent COVID-19. The CDR3, as DNA: TGTGCCAGCAGCGTAGACAGGGGCCGCTCTGGAAACACCATATATTTT. As protein: CASSVDRGRSGNTIYF. The full variable domain, in which reference TRBV9 and TRBJ1-3 provide the parts outside the CDR3, is DSGVTQTPKHLITATGQRVTLRCSPRSGDLSVYWYQQSLDQGLQFLIQYYNGEERAKGNILERFSAQQFPDLHSELNLSSLELGDSALYFCASSVDRGRSGNTIYFGEGSWLTVV.